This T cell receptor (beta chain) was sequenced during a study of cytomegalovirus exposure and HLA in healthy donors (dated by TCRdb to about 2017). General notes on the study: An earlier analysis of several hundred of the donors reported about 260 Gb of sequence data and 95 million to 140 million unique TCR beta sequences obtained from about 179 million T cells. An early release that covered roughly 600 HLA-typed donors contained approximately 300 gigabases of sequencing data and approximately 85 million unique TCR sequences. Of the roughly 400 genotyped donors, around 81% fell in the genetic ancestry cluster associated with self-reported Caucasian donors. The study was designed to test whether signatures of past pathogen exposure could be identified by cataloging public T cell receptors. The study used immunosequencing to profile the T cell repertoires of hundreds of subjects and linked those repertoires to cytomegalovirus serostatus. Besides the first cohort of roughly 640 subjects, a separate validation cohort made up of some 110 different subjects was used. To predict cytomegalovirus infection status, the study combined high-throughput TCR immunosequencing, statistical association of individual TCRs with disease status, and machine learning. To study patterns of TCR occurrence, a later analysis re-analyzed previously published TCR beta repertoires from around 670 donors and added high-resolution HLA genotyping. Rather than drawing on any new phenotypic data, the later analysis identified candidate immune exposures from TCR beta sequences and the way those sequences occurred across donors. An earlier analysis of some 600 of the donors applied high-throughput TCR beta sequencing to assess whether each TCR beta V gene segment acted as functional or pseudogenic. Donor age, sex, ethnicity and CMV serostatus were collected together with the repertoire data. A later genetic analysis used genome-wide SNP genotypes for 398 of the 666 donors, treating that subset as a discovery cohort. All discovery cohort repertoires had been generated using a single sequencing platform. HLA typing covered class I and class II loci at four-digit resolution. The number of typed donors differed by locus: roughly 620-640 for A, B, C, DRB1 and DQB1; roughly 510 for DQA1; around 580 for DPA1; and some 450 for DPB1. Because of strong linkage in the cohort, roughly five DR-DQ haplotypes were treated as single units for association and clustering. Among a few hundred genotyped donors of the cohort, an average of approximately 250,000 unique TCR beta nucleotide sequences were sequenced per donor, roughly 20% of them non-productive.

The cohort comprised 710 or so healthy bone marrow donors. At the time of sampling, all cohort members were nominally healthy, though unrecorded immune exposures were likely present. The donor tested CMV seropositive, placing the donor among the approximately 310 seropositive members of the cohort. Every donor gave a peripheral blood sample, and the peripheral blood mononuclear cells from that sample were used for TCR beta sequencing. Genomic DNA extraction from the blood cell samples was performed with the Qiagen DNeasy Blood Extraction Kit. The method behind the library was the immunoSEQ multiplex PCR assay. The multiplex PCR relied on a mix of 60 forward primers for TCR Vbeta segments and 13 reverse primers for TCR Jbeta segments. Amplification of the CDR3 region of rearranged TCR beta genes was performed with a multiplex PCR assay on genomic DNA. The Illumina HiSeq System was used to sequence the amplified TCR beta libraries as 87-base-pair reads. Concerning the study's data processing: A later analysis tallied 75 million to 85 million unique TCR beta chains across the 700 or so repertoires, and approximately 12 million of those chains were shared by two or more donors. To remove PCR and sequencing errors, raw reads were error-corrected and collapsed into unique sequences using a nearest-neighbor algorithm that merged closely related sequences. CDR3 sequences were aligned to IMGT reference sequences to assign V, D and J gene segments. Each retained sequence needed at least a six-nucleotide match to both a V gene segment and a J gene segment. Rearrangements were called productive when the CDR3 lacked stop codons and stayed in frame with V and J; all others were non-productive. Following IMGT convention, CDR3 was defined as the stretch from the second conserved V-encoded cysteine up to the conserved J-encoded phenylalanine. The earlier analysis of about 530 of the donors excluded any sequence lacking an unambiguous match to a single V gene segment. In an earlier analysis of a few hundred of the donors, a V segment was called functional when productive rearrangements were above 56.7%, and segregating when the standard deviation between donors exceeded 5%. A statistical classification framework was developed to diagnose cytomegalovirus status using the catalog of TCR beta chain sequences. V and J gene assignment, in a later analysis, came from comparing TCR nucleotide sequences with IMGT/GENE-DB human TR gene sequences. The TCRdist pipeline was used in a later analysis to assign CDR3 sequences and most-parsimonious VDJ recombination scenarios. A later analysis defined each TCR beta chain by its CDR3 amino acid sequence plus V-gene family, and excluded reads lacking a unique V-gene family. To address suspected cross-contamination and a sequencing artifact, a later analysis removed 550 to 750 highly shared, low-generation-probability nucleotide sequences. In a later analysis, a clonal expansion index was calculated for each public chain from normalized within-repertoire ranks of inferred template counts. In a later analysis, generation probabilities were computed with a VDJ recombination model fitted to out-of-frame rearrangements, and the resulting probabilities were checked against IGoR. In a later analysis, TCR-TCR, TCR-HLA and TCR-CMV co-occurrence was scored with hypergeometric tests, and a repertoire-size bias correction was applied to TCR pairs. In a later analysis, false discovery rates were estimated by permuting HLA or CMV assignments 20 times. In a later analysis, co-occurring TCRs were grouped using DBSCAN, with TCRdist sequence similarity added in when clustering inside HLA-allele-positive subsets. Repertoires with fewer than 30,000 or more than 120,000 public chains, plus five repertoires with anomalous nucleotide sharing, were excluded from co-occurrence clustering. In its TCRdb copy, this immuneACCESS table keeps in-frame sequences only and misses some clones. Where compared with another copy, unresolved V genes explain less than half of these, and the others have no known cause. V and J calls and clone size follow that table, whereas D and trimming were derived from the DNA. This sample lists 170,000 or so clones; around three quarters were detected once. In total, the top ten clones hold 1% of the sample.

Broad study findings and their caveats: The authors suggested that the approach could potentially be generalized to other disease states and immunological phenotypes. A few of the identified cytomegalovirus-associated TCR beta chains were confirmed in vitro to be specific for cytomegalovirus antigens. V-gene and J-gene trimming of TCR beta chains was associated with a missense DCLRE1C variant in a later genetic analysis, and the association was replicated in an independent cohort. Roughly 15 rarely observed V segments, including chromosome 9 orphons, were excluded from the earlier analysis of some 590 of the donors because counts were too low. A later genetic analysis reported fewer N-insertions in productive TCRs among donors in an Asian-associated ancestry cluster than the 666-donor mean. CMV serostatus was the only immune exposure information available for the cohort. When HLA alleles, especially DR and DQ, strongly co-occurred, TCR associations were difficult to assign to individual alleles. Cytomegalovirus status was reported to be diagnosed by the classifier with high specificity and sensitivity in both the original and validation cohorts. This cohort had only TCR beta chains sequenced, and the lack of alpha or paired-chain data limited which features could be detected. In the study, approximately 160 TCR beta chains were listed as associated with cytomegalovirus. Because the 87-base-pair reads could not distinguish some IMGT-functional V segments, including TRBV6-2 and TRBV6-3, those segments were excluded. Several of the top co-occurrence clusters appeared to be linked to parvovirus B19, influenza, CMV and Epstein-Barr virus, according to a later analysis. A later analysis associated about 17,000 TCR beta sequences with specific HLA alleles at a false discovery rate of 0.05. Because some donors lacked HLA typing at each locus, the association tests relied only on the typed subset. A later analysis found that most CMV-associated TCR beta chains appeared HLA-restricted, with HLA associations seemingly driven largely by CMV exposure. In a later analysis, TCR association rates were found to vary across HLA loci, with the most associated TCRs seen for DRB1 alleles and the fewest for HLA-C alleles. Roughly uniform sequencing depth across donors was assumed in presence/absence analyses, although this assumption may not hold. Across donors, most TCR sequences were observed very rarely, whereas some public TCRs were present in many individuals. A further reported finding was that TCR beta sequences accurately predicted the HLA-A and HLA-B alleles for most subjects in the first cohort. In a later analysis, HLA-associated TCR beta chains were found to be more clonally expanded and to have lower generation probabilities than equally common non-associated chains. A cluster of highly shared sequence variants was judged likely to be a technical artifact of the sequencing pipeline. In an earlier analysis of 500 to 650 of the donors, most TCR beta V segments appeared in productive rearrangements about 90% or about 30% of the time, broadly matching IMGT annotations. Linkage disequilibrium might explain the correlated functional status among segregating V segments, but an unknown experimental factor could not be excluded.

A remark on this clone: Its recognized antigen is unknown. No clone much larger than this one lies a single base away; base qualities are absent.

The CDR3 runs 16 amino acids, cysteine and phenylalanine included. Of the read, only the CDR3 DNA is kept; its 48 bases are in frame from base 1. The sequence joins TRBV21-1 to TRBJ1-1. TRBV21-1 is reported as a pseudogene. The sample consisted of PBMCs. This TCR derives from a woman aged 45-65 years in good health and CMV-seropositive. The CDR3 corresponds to CASSSPGGHFNTEAFF. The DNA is TGTGCCAGCAGCTCTCCGGGGGGGCACTTTAACACTGAAGCTTTCTTT.